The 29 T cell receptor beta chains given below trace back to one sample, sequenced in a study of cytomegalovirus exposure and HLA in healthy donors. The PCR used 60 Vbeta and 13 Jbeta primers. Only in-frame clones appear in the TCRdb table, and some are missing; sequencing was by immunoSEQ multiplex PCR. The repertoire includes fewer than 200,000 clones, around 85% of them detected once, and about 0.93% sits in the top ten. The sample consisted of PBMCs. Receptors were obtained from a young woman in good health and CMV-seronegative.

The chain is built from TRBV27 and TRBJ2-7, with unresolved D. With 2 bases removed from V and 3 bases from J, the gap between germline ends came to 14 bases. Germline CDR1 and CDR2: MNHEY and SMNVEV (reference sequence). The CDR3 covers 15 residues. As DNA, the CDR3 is TGTGCCAGCAGTTTAAAGCCAGCCAACAGCTACGAGCAGTACTTC. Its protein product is CASSLKPANSYEQYF.

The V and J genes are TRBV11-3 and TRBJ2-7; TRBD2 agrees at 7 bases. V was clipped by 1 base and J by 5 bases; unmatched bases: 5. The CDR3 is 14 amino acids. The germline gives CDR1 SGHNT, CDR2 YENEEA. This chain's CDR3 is CASSLGGSTNEQYF. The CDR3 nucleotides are TGTGCCAGCAGCTTAGGCGGGAGTACCAACGAGCAGTACTTC.

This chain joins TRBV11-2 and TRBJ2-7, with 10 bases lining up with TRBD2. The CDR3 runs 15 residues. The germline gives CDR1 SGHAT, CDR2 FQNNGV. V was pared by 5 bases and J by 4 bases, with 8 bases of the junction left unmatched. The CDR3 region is CASSDGLAAGYEQYF. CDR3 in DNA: TGTGCCAGCAGCGACGGACTAGCGGCCGGGTACGAGCAGTACTTC.

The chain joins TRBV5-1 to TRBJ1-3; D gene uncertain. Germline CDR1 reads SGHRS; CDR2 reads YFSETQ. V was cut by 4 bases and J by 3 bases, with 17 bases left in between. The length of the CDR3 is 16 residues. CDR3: CASSPHNPLIGNTIYF. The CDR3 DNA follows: TGCGCCAGCAGCCCACACAACCCGTTGATTGGAAACACCATATATTTT.

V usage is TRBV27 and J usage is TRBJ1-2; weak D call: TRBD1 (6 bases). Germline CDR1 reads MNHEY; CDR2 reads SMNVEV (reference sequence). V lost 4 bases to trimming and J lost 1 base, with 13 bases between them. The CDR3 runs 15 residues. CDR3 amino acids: CASSYTSQGNYGYTF. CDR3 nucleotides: TGTGCCAGCAGTTACACCTCACAGGGTAACTATGGCTACACCTTC.

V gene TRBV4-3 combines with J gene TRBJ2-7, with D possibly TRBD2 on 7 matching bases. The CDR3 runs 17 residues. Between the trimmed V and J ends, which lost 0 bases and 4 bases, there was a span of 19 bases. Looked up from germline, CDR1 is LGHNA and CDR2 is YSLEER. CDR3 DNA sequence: TGCGCCAGCAGCCAAGAACCCGCGGGGGCCCGCAATTACGAGCAGTACTTC. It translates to CASSQEPAGARNYEQYF.

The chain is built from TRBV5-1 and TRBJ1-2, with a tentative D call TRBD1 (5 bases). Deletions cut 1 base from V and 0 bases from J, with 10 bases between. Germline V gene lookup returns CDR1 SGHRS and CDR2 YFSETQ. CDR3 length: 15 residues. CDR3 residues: CASSLMDTANYGYTF. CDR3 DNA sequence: TGCGCCAGCAGCTTGATGGACACCGCTAACTATGGCTACACCTTC.

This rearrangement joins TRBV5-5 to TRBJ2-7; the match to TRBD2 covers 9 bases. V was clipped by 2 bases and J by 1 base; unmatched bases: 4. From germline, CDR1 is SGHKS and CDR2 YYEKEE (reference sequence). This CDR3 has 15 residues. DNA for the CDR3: TGTGCCAGCAGCTTAACACTAGCGGGTTCCTACGAGCAGTACTTC. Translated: CASSLTLAGSYEQYF.

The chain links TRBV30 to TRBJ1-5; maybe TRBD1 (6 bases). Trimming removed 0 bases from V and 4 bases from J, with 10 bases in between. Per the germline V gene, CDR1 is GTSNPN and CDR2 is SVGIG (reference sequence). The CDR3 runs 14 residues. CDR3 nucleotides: TGTGCCTGGAGTGTAGGGGGTTGGAATCAGCCCCAGCATTTT. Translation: CAWSVGGWNQPQHF. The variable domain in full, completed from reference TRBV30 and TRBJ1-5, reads SQTIHQWPATLVQPVGSPLSLECTVEGTSNPNLYWYRQAAGRGLQLLFYSVGIGQISSEVPQNLSASRPQDRQFILSSKKLLLSDSGFYLCAWSVGGWNQPQHFGDGTRLSIL.

This chain's CDR3 is CASGGGIPGNTIYF. The CDR3 DNA reads TGTGCCAGCGGGGGAGGAATACCTGGAAACACCATATATTTT. The chain carries TRBV6-5 and TRBJ1-3, with D possibly matching TRBD1 (5 bases). V was cut by 8 bases and J by 2 bases, with 13 bases left in between. The CDR3 covers 14 residues. Germline assignment: CDR1 MNHEY and CDR2 SVGAGI.

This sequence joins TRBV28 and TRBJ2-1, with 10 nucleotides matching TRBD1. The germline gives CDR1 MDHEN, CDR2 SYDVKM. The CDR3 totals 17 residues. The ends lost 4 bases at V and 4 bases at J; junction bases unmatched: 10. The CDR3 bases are TGTGCCAGCAGTTCTGGCTGGCGGGACAGGGGATACAATGAGCAGTTCTTC. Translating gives CASSSGWRDRGYNEQFF.

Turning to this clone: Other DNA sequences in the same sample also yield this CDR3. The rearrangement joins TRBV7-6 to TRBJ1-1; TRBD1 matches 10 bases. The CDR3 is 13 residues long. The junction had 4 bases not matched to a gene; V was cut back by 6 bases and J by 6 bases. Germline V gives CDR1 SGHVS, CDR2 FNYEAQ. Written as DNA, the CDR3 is TGTGCCAGCAGGGGACAGGGGAGATCTGAAGCTTTCTTT. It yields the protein CASRGQGRSEAFF.

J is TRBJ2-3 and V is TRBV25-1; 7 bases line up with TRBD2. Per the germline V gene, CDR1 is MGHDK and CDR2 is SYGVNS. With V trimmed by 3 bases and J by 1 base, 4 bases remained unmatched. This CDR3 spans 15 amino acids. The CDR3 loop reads CASSDPSGRTDTQYF. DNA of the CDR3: TGTGCCAGCAGTGACCCTAGCGGACGCACAGATACGCAGTATTTT.

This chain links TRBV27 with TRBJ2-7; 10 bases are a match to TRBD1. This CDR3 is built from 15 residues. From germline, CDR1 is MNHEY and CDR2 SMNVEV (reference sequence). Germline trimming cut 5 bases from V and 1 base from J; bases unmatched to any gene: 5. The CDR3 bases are TGTGCCAGCAGTCCAGGACAGGGGGGATCCTACGAGCAGTACTTC. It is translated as CASSPGQGGSYEQYF.

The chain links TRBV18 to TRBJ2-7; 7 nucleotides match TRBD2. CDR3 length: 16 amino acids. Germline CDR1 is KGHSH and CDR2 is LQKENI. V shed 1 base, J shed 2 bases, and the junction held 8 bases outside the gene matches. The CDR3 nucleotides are TGTGCCAGCTCACCACTACCAGCGGGAATAACCTACGAGCAGTACTTC. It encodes CASSPLPAGITYEQYF.

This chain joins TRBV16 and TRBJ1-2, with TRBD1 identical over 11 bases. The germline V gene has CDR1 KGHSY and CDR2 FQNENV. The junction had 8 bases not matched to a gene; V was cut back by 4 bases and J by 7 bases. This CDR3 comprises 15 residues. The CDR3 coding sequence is TGTGCCAGCAGCCGCGGACAGGGGGCCCCAGCTGGCTACACCTTC. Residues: CASSRGQGAPAGYTF.

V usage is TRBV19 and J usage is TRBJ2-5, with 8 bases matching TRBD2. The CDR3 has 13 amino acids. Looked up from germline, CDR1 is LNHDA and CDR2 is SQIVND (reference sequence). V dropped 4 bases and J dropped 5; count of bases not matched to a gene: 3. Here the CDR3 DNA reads TGTGCCAGTAGTAAAGCTAGCGGGGAGACCCAGTACTTC. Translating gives CASSKASGETQYF.

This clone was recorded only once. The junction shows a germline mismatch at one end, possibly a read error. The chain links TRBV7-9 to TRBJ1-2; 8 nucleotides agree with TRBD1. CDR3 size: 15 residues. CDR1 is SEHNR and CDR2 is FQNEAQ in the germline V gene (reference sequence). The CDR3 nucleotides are TGTGCCAGCATCTTAACCGACGCGCGACAGGGGGGCTACACCTTC. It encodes CASILTDARQGGYTF.

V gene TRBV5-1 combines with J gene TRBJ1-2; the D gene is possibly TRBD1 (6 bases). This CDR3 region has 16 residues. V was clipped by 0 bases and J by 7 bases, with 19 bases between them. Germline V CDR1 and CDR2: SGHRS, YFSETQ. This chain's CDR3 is CASSLDWGGRPGGYTF. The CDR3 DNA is TGCGCCAGCAGCTTGGATTGGGGGGGCCGCCCCGGTGGCTACACCTTC.

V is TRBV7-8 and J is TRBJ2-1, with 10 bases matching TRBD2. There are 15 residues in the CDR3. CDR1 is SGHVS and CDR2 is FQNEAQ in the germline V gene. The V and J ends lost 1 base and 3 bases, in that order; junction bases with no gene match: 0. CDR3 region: CASSLGTSGYNEQFF. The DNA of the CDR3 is TGTGCCAGCAGCTTAGGGACTAGCGGCTACAATGAGCAGTTCTTC.

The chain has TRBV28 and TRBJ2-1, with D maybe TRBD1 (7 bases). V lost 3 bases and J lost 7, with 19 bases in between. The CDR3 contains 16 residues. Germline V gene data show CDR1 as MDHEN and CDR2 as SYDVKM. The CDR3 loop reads CASSLHAGGGLNEQFF. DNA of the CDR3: TGTGCCAGCAGTTTGCACGCAGGGGGAGGTTTGAATGAGCAGTTCTTC.

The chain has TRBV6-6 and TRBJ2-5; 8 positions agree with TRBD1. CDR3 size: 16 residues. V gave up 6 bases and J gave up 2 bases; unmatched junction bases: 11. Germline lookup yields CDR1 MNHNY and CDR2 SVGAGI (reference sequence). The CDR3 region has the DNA TGTGCCAGCAGCCTCCGACAGGGGACGGCACAAGAGACCCAGTACTTC. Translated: CASSLRQGTAQETQYF.

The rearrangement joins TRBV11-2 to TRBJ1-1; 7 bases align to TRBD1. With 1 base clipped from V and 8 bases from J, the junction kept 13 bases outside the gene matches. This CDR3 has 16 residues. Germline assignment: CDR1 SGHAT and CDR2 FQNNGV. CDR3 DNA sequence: TGTGCCAGCAGCTTAGGCGGGACAGCCTTAACTCGGGAAGCTTTCTTT. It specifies CASSLGGTALTREAFF. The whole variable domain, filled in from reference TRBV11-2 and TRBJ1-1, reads EAGVAQSPRYKIIEKRQSVAFWCNPISGHATLYWYQQILGQGPKLLIQFQNNGVVDDSQLPKDRFSAERLKGVDSTLKIQPAKLEDSAVYLCASSLGGTALTREAFFGQGTRLTVV.

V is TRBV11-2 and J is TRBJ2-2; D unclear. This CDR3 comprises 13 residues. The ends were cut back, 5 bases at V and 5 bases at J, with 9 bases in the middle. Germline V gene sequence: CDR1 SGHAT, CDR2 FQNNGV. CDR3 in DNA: TGTGCCAGCAGCCCTCGCGTAACCGGGGAGCTGTTTTTT. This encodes CASSPRVTGELFF. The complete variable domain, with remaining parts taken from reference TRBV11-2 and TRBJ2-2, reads EAGVAQSPRYKIIEKRQSVAFWCNPISGHATLYWYQQILGQGPKLLIQFQNNGVVDDSQLPKDRFSAERLKGVDSTLKIQPAKLEDSAVYLCASSPRVTGELFFGEGSRLTVL.

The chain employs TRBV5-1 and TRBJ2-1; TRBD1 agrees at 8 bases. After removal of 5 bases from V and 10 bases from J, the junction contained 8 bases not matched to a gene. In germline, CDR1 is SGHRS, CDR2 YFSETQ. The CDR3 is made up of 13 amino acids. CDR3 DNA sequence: TGCGCCAGCAGTTATGGACAGGGCGCAGAGCAGTTCTTC. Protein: CASSYGQGAEQFF.

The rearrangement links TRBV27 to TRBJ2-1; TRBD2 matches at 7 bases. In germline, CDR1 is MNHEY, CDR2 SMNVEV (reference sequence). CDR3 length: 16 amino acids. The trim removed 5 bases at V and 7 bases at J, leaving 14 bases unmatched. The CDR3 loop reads CASSPPGLGARNEQFF. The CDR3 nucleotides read TGTGCCAGCAGTCCCCCCGGACTAGGAGCTAGGAATGAGCAGTTCTTC.

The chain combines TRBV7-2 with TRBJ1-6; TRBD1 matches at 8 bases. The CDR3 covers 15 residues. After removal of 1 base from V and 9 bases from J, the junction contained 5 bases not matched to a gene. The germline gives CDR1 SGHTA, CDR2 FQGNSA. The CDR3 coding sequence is TGTGCCAGCAGCTTAGAGGCAGGGGGCGCTTCACCCCTCCACTTT. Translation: CASSLEAGGASPLHF.

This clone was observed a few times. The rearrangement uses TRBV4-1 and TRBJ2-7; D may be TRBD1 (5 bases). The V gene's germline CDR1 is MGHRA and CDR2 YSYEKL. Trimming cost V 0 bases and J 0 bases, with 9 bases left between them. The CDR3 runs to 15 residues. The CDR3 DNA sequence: TGCGCCAGCAGCCAAGATCTACAGGTCTCCTACGAGCAGTACTTC. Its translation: CASSQDLQVSYEQYF.

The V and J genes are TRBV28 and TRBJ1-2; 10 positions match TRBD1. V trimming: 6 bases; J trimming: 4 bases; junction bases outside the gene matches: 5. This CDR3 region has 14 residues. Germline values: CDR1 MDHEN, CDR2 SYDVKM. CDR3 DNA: TGTGCCAGCAGCCTCCGGACAGGGGGCTATGGCTACACCTTC. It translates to CASSLRTGGYGYTF.